Sequencing of this T cell receptor beta chain was carried out in a study of blood T cell repertoires in COVID-19. Study as a whole: Both acute and convalescent COVID-19 samples were obtained from the United States, Italy and Spain.

Cohort allocation depended upon clinical history that participants reported. Two negative PCRs, clearance, or symptom resolution were required of recovered Cohort 3 donors. The germline gives CDR1 LNHDA, CDR2 SQIVND (reference sequence). V gave up 0 bases and J gave up 4 bases, with 9 bases separating them. CDR3 length equals 14 residues. In the study's own analysis: Researchers report that nucleated cell counts were estimated from reference gene primer amplification. TCRdb's table, derived via immunoSEQ multiplex PCR, lists solely in-frame clones and lacks some. From that table come the V and J calls and clone size; the DNA was used to work out D and trimming. The sample lists 450,000 to 500,000 clones, roughly nine tenths occurring once.

This TCR was sampled from a woman aged 60-75 years who had recovered from COVID-19. This sequence joins TRBV19 and TRBJ1-1; D is ambiguous. Sequencing was done on a sample of PBMCs or T cells enriched from blood (not recorded which). CDR3 in amino acids: CASSIDLRFTEAFF. CDR3 sequence (DNA): TGTGCCAGTAGTATAGATCTGAGGTTCACTGAAGCTTTCTTT.